The 10 T cell receptor beta chains in this list originate from one sample, sequenced in a study of spatial heterogeneity in lung cancer. Time point: sample taken at primary tumor resection. Researchers sequenced whole RNA taken from tumor, nontumor lung or frozen PBMC without sorting. TCRdb called the 5' RACE reads again in MiXCR, with one record for every CDR3 protein. The sample shows about 5,400 distinct CDR3 sequences, 30% to 40% of them seen only once. Sequenced here: PBMCs, sampled at surgery. Every receptor here comes from a female donor with early-stage non-small cell lung cancer.

Worth noting for this clonotype: This beta chain turned up in a library designed for alpha chains; as an off-target read, its abundance says little. The V and J genes are TRBV9 and TRBJ2-6; no clear D gene. V shed 3 bases and J shed 2 bases, with 3 bases lying between them. Germline CDR1 and CDR2: SGDLS and YYNGEE. The CDR3 totals 13 residues. DNA of the CDR3: TGTGCCAGCAGCGCCCCTGGGGCCAACGTCCTGACTTTC. Residues: CASSAPGANVLTF.

For this clonotype: For a library built for alpha chains, this beta chain is a stray read; little rests on its size. The V gene is TRBV7-7, the J gene TRBJ2-5; D unclear. Trimming shortened V by 3 bases and J by 4 bases, and 9 bases separated the two germline ends. CDR3 length: 13 residues. The germline V gene encodes CDR1 SSHAT and CDR2 FNYEAQ (reference sequence). The CDR3 DNA sequence: TGTGCCAGCAGCTTGCCCCCGTCAGAGACCCAGTACTTC. Amino acids: CASSLPPSETQYF. Full variable domain (rest looked up from reference TRBV7-7 and TRBJ2-5): GAGVSQSPRYKVTKRGQDVTLRCDPISSHATLYWYQQALGQGPEFLTYFNYEAQPDKSGLPSDRFSAERPEGSISTLTIQRTEQRDSAMYRCASSLPPSETQYFGPGTRLLVL.

About this clonotype: This beta chain is a stray read from a library made for alpha chains; its abundance is not meaningful. The CDR3 loop is CASSSGGFGKNIQYF. DNA of the CDR3: TGTGCCAGCAGTTCCGGGGGGTTCGGCAAAAACATTCAGTACTTC. The V gene is TRBV6-5, the J gene TRBJ2-4; 7 nucleotides line up with TRBD2. Trimming at V came to 4 bases and at J to 3 bases, leaving 6 bases not matched to a gene. The CDR3 has 15 amino acids. Germline V CDR1 and CDR2: MNHEY, SVGAGI.

This clonotype showed up just a few times. Little can be read into the size of this beta chain, an off-target read in a library designed for alpha chains. The chain carries TRBV7-4 and TRBJ2-3; 11 bases are a match to TRBD2. CDR3 size: 15 residues. Germline lookup yields CDR1 SGHVT and CDR2 SQSDAQ. J lost 4 bases, V lost 5 bases, and 5 bases had no gene match. As DNA, the CDR3 is TGTGCCAGCAGCCCGGGACTAGCGGTCCCAGATACGCAGTATTTT. This gives the protein CASSPGLAVPDTQYF.

As concerns this clonotype: This beta chain is an unintended read in a library built for alpha chains; its size means little. The chain has TRBV5-8 and TRBJ2-3; TRBD1 aligns across 9 bases. CDR1 is SGHTS and CDR2 is YDEGEE in the germline V gene. This CDR3 has 16 residues. V was clipped by 3 bases and J by 1 base; unmatched bases: 6. The CDR3 DNA is TGTGCCAGCAGCTACCGACAGGGGGTGGGCACAGATACGCAGTATTTT. This encodes CASSYRQGVGTDTQYF.

This clonotype occurred a few times. This beta chain was picked up by a library intended for alpha chains and is off target, so its count carries little meaning. The genes are TRBV10-3 and TRBJ2-7; 11 bases fit TRBD1. Germline V gene lookup returns CDR1 ENHRY and CDR2 SYGVKD. The CDR3 spans 15 residues. With 1 base clipped from V and 2 bases from J, the junction kept 1 base outside the gene matches. The CDR3 spells CAISEWGQGAYEQYF. Written as DNA, the CDR3 is TGTGCCATCAGTGAGTGGGGACAGGGGGCCTACGAGCAGTACTTC.

Of note for this clonotype: Because this beta chain is a stray read in a library intended to capture alpha chains, its abundance should not be given much weight. This chain joins TRBV28 and TRBJ2-2, with D perhaps TRBD2 (6 bases). The germline V gene encodes CDR1 MDHEN and CDR2 SYDVKM. The V gene lost 3 bases and the J gene lost 5 bases, with 13 bases spanning the gap. The CDR3 runs to 15 residues. The CDR3 is CASSFSGVTTGELFF. CDR3 nucleotide sequence: TGTGCCAGCAGTTTCTCGGGGGTCACGACCGGGGAGCTGTTTTTT.

This clonotype has just a few counts. Because the library targeted alpha chains, this beta chain is an off-target read whose size means little. V gene TRBV29-1 combines with J gene TRBJ1-4; D is ambiguous. V was shortened by 6 bases and J by 3 bases, with 5 bases between the two germline ends. This CDR3 has 11 amino acids. CDR1 SQVTM and CDR2 ANQGSEA come from the germline V gene. CDR3 in amino acids: CSVRANEKLFF. The CDR3, as DNA: TGCAGCGTGAGGGCTAATGAAAAACTGTTTTTT.

This clonotype came up a few times. As an off-target read in a library built for alpha chains, this beta chain has a frequency of little significance. V usage is TRBV29-1 and J usage is TRBJ2-1; D is perhaps TRBD1 (6 bases). Trimming removed 1 base at V and 6 bases at J, with 13 bases between. Germline V gives CDR1 SQVTM, CDR2 ANQGSEA. The CDR3 runs 14 residues. The CDR3 DNA is TGCAGCGTTGAAGTCGACAGGCGGATCAATGAGCAGTTCTTC. Residues: CSVEVDRRINEQFF.

Concerning this clonotype: This beta chain is a stray read from a library made for alpha chains; its abundance is not meaningful. This chain joins TRBV2 and TRBJ2-3, with a possible D match to TRBD1 (7 bases). Germline loops: CDR1 SNHLY, CDR2 FYNNEI. The CDR3 loop spans 16 amino acids. V lost 2 bases and J lost 4, with 16 bases in between. CDR3 in amino acids: CASSEYWRGRPDTQYF. The CDR3 DNA reads as TGTGCCAGCAGTGAATATTGGAGGGGGCGTCCAGATACGCAGTATTTT.